This TCR beta chain was sequenced in a study of HIV-infected patients and healthy controls. Turning to the study itself: Viral load fell to undetectable in most of the 16 patients by the second blood draw. General study points: Untreated HIV+ repertoires had roughly threefold fewer distinct CDR3s and lower Shannon diversity than healthy controls. Healthy controls carried many MAIT alpha-chain CDR3s, while HIV+ repertoires had few.

Roughly three months, about 14 weeks, into antiretroviral therapy, follow-up blood was collected. No cell fractionation was done, so the repertoire covers all unsorted peripheral blood T cells. The ends were cut back, 3 bases at V and 13 bases at J, with 19 bases in the middle. The germline V gene has CDR1 DFQATT and CDR2 SNEGSKA (reference sequence). CDR3 length equals 13 residues. Alpha and beta constant-region primers primed reverse transcription of around 500 ng RNA. Using multiplexing indices, alpha and beta chain libraries were generated apart by chain-specific third strand synthesis. TCRdb processed the 5' RACE reads anew with MiXCR; each CDR3 protein has one entry. Altogether about 8,600 distinct CDR3 sequences are present, approximately 8.3% being singletons, with the ten largest covering less than 25%. This clonotype was picked up many times. Its antigen is undetermined.

The sequenced sample was blood, obtained during antiretroviral therapy. The receptor was isolated from an adult with HIV infection. The chain uses TRBV20-1 and TRBJ1-5; D is uncertain. CDR3 protein: CSASGILGSSQHF. The DNA of the CDR3 is TGCAGTGCTAGTGGGATTTTAGGGAGCAGTCAGCATTTT.